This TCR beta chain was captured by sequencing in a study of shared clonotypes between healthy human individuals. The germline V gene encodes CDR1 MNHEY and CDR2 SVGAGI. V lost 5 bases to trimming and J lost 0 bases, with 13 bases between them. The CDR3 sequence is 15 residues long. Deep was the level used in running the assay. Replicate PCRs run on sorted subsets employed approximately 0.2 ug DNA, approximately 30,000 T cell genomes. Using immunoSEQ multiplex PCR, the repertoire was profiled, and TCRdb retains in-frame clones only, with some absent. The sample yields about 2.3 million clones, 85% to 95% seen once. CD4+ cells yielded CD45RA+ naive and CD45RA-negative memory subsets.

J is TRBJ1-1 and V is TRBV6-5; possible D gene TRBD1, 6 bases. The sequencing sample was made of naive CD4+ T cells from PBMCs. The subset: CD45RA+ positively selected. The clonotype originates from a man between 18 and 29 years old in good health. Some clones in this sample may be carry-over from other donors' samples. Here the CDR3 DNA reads TGTGCCAGCAGTCTACAGGGTTCCATGAACACTGAAGCTTTCTTT. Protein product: CASSLQGSMNTEAFF.